Below are 28 T cell receptor beta chains sequenced from a single sample in a study of regulatory T cells in long-lasting Graves disease. Stated time point: newly diagnosed GD, antithyroid drugs for less than 3 months. The authors made the TCR library using RNA they extracted from PBMCs. Building of the TCR beta libraries involved iRepertoire HTBI primers and Arm-PCR of CDR3 regions. MiXCR, run by TCRdb on the multiplex PCR reads, gives a single entry per CDR3 protein. The sample lists about 450,000 distinct CDR3 sequences, approximately 14% occurring once. These data also featured in a second study, about T cells in Graves' hyperthyroidism and ophthalmopathy.

Sequencing used peripheral blood mononuclear cells (PBMCs), obtained at new diagnosis, from a patient treated with antithyroid drugs. These receptors all come from a woman between 50 and 59 years old with Graves disease.

A word on this clonotype: This probably arose from a read error, given a far larger clone one base away. The rearrangement links TRBV5-5 to TRBJ2-5, with 8 bases aligning to TRBD2. This CDR3 has 15 residues. CDR1 is SGHKS and CDR2 is YYEKEE in the germline V gene (reference sequence). Germline trimming cut 5 bases from V and 11 bases from J; bases unmatched to any gene: 17. In nucleotides, the CDR3 is TGTGCCAGCAGACCGGGACTAGAGAGTTGGAATGAGCAGTACTTC. Translated, it gives CASRPGLESWNEQYF.

The gene calls are TRBV18 and TRBJ1-1, with D tentatively TRBD1 (6 bases). Per the germline V gene, CDR1 is KGHSH and CDR2 is LQKENI. The V end was cut by 8 bases, the J end by 3 bases, with 13 bases between. The CDR3 contains 13 residues. The CDR3 loop reads CASPGAHDTEAFF. DNA of the CDR3: TGTGCCAGCCCAGGGGCGCATGACACTGAAGCTTTCTTT. Supplemented by reference TRBV18 and TRBJ1-1, the full variable domain reads NAGVMQNPRHLVRRRGQEARLRCSPMKGHSHVYWYRQLPEEGLKFMVYLQKENIIDESGMPKERFSAEFPKEGPSILRIQQVVRGDSAAYFCASPGAHDTEAFFGQGTRLTVV.

A word on this clonotype: A much larger clone differs by one base, so this may be a read error. The V gene is TRBV6-2 or TRBV6-3, the J gene TRBJ2-3, with 13 positions matching TRBD2. The CDR3 loop spans 16 amino acids. Germline V gene data show CDR1 as MNHEY and CDR2 as SVGEGT. The CDR3 reads CASSKGLAGSTDTQCF. DNA of the CDR3: TGTGCCAGCAGTAAGGGACTAGCGGGAAGCACAGATACGCAGTGTTTT.

This clonotype has at least ten counts. The chain carries TRBV12-3 or TRBV12-4 and TRBJ1-1; a weak D match, TRBD1 (6 bases). This CDR3 region has 14 residues. With 8 bases removed from V and 1 base from J, the gap between germline ends came to 14 bases. The CDR3 protein is CASRTGAENTEAFF. The DNA of the CDR3 is TGTGCCAGCCGAACGGGGGCCGAGAACACTGAAGCTTTCTTT.

This clonotype was found many times. A read error may account for a junction end that differs from germline. V usage is TRBV6-1 and J usage is TRBJ2-7; a weak D match, TRBD2 (5 bases). The CDR3 consists of 14 residues. Germline CDR1 MNHNS, CDR2 SASEGT. Here the CDR3 reads CASSQSRDSYEQYF. CDR3 DNA: TGCGCCAGCAGCCAGAGCCGGGACTCCTACGAGCAGTACTTC.

V gene TRBV20-1 combines with J gene TRBJ1-1; D is perhaps TRBD1 (5 bases). Germline-derived CDR1 and CDR2 are DFQATT and SNEGSKA (reference sequence). CDR3 size: 13 residues. The germline V and J ends were trimmed by 3 bases and 6 bases, with 14 bases remaining between them. This CDR3 reads CSARAGGPAEAFF. For the CDR3, the DNA is TGCAGTGCTAGGGCGGGGGGTCCCGCTGAAGCTTTCTTT.

This clonotype was detected many times. V is TRBV7-8 and J is TRBJ2-5; D is perhaps TRBD2 (6 bases). Per the germline V gene, CDR1 is SGHVS and CDR2 is FQNEAQ. V was clipped by 2 bases and J by 5 bases, with 15 bases between them. The length of the CDR3 is 15 residues. CDR3 sequence: CASSLSLAGSETQYF. The DNA for the CDR3 is TGTGCCAGCAGCTTAAGTCTAGCCGGGAGTGAGACCCAGTACTTC. The full variable domain, in which reference TRBV7-8 and TRBJ2-5 provide the parts outside the CDR3, is GAGVSQSPRYKVAKRGQDVALRCDPISGHVSLFWYQQALGQGPEFLTYFQNEAQLDKSGLPSDRFFAERPEGSVSTLKIQRTQQEDSAVYLCASSLSLAGSETQYFGPGTRLLVL.

The CDR3 protein is CASSESERSSYNEQFF. The CDR3 DNA is TGCGCCAGCAGTGAGTCGGAGCGTAGCTCCTACAATGAGCAGTTCTTC. V is TRBV10-2 and J is TRBJ2-1; D is uncertain. Germline CDR1 reads WSHSY; CDR2 reads SAAADI. The CDR3 contains 16 residues. V was trimmed by 0 bases and J by 0 bases, leaving 9 bases between them.

Ten or more counts support this clonotype. V gene TRBV30 combines with J gene TRBJ2-3; 8 nucleotides agree with TRBD2. The CDR3 is 14 residues long. The germline V gene encodes CDR1 GTSNPN and CDR2 SVGIG (reference sequence). The junction had 11 bases not matched to a gene; V was cut back by 5 bases and J by 7 bases. The CDR3 spells CAWEGSGKGNTQYF. For the CDR3, the DNA is TGTGCCTGGGAGGGTAGCGGGAAGGGGAATACGCAGTATTTT. Full variable domain (missing parts from reference TRBV30 and TRBJ2-3): SQTIHQWPATLVQPVGSPLSLECTVEGTSNPNLYWYRQAAGRGLQLLFYSVGIGQISSEVPQNLSASRPQDRQFILSSKKLLLSDSGFYLCAWEGSGKGNTQYFGPGTRLTVL.

This clonotype came up a few times. The chain is built from TRBV10-2 and TRBJ2-7, with 7 bases fitting TRBD2. This CDR3 has 18 residues. V shed 0 bases and J 7 bases; nucleotides not matched to a gene: 18. Looked up from germline, CDR1 is WSHSY and CDR2 is SAAADI. The CDR3 protein is CASSESLLPGLMGREQYF. CDR3 bases: TGCGCCAGCAGTGAGTCGTTACTTCCGGGACTAATGGGGAGGGAGCAGTACTTC.

This clonotype showed up just a few times. The genes are TRBV20-1 and TRBJ1-1; D gene uncertain. The germline V gene encodes CDR1 DFQATT and CDR2 SNEGSKA (reference sequence). The V end lost 0 bases, the J end lost 3 bases, and 11 bases lay between the germline ends. This CDR3 comprises 14 residues. The DNA for the CDR3 is TGCAGTGCTAGAGATCTGAGTGGAGACACTGAAGCTTTCTTT. It codes for CSARDLSGDTEAFF.

The V gene is TRBV7-8, the J gene TRBJ2-5; D gene unclear. CDR3 size: 11 residues. V gave up 7 bases and J gave up 5 bases, with 8 bases separating them. CDR1 is SGHVS and CDR2 is FQNEAQ in the germline V gene. CDR3 residues: CASIERETQYF. The CDR3 coding sequence is TGTGCCAGCATCGAAAGGGAGACCCAGTACTTC.

This chain links TRBV5-1 with TRBJ1-3; D possibly corresponds to TRBD1 (5 bases). Germline V lookup: CDR1 SGHRS, CDR2 YFSETQ. The CDR3 extends over 16 amino acids. V lost 2 bases and J lost 8, with 20 bases in between. The CDR3 DNA sequence: TGCGCCAGCAGCTTAGCCGAGATAATGCGAGGGGACACCATATATTTT. It specifies CASSLAEIMRGDTIYF.

In this sample, this clonotype turned up many times. The rearrangement joins TRBV6-1 to TRBJ2-5; D possibly corresponds to TRBD2 (6 bases). This CDR3 region has 14 residues. Germline CDR1 and CDR2: MNHNS and SASEGT. V was pared by 6 bases and J by 6 bases, with 17 bases between. The CDR3 here is CASRKTGVVQTQYF. The CDR3 bases are TGTGCCAGCAGAAAGACGGGGGTCGTTCAGACCCAGTACTTC.

This clonotype was seen a handful of times. CDR3 region: CASSPSFWYGYTF. CDR3 nucleotide sequence: TGTGCCAGCAGCCCCAGTTTTTGGTATGGCTACACCTTC. The chain couples TRBV12-3 or TRBV12-4 to TRBJ1-2; D not resolved. This CDR3 contains 13 residues. Trimming took off 6 bases at V and 5 bases at J, with 13 bases between the two ends.

This clonotype was recorded at least ten times. V and J are TRBV2 and TRBJ2-7; a weak D match, TRBD2 (6 bases). Germline CDR1 is SNHLY and CDR2 is FYNNEI. The CDR3 covers 14 residues. Deletions cut 7 bases from V and 7 bases from J, with 20 bases between. CDR3 in amino acids: CASTIGTPSREQYF. DNA of the CDR3: TGTGCCAGCACCATCGGGACTCCGTCTAGAGAGCAGTACTTC.

Comment on this clonotype: A much larger clone lies one base from this, so it may be a read error. The rearrangement links TRBV2 to TRBJ1-5; D is unresolved. The CDR3 spans 14 residues. CDR1 is SNHLY and CDR2 is FYNNEI in the germline V gene. The CDR3 loop reads CASSELESNQPRHF. CDR3 nucleotide sequence: TGTGCCAGCAGTGAGCTTGAGAGCAATCAGCCCCGGCATTTT.

The V call is TRBV28, the J call TRBJ1-2; 7 nucleotides align to TRBD1. Germline CDR1 reads MDHEN; CDR2 reads SYDVKM. V was pared by 6 bases and J by 6 bases, with 7 bases of the junction left unmatched. The CDR3 is 13 residues long. The CDR3 DNA reads as TGTGCCAGCAGCGCGGACAGGTCGAATGGCTACACCTTC. Its protein product is CASSADRSNGYTF.

This clonotype has at least ten counts. The rearrangement links TRBV5-1 to TRBJ2-1; 7 bases are shared with TRBD1. Per the germline V gene, CDR1 is SGHRS and CDR2 is YFSETQ. With V trimmed by 0 bases and J by 7 bases, 4 bases remained unmatched. This CDR3 has 14 amino acids. The CDR3 reads CASSLGQGKNEQFF. DNA for the CDR3: TGCGCCAGCAGCTTGGGACAGGGTAAAAATGAGCAGTTCTTC. Supplemented by reference TRBV5-1 and TRBJ2-1, the full variable domain reads KAGVTQTPRYLIKTRGQQVTLSCSPISGHRSVSWYQQTPGQGLQFLFEYFSETQRNKGNFPGRFSGRQFSNSRSEMNVSTLELGDSALYLCASSLGQGKNEQFFGPGTRLTVL.

This clonotype was seen repeatedly, ten times or more. The rearrangement uses TRBV7-9 and TRBJ2-1, with D possibly matching TRBD2 (5 bases). Deletions cut 6 bases from V and 4 bases from J, with 13 bases between. Germline CDR1 reads SEHNR; CDR2 reads FQNEAQ (reference sequence). The CDR3 spans 14 residues. Here the CDR3 DNA reads TGTGCCAGCAGAAGCCGAGGGAGTTACAATGAGCAGTTCTTC. Its protein product is CASRSRGSYNEQFF. The complete variable domain, with remaining parts taken from reference TRBV7-9 and TRBJ2-1, reads DTGVSQNPRHKITKRGQNVTFRCDPISEHNRLYWYRQTLGQGPEFLTYFQNEAQLEKSRLLSDRFSAERPKGSFSTLEIQRTEQGDSAMYLCASRSRGSYNEQFFGPGTRLTVL.

The sample holds many counts of this clonotype. The J gene is TRBJ1-4, the V gene TRBV20-1, with D perhaps TRBD1 (5 bases). Trimming removed 5 bases from V and 4 bases from J, with 14 bases in between. The V gene's germline CDR1 is DFQATT and CDR2 SNEGSKA (reference sequence). This CDR3 spans 14 amino acids. The CDR3 region is CSAQKPGLNEKLFF. CDR3 DNA: TGCAGTGCTCAAAAACCGGGACTTAATGAAAAACTGTTTTTT.

This clonotype showed up many times. The chain employs TRBV10-3 and TRBJ2-2, with a tentative D call TRBD1 (6 bases). V lost 5 bases to trimming and J lost 2 bases, with 12 bases between them. Germline values: CDR1 ENHRY, CDR2 SYGVKD. This CDR3 is 15 amino acids long. The CDR3 sequence is CAISPRDTNTGELFF. The DNA for the CDR3 is TGTGCCATCAGTCCTAGGGACACCAACACCGGGGAGCTGTTTTTT.

The CDR3 is CASSLGPNRDREQFF. The CDR3 bases are TGTGCCAGCAGTTTGGGCCCGAATCGGGACAGGGAACAGTTCTTC. The chain recombines TRBV12-3 or TRBV12-4 with TRBJ2-1; TRBD1 agrees at 9 bases. The trim removed 3 bases at V and 13 bases at J, leaving 13 bases unmatched. CDR3 length: 15 residues.

This clonotype came up a few times. The gene calls are TRBV20-1 and TRBJ2-2; TRBD2 matches at 11 bases. With 6 bases clipped from V and 0 bases from J, the junction kept 6 bases outside the gene matches. CDR1 and CDR2 (germline): DFQATT, SNEGSKA (reference sequence). The length of the CDR3 is 16 residues. The CDR3 coding sequence is TGCAGTGCAAGACAACTAGCGGGAGCGAACACCGGGGAGCTGTTTTTT. This gives the protein CSARQLAGANTGELFF.

This clonotype was observed many times. The V call is TRBV28, the J call TRBJ2-2; 9 positions match TRBD2. V lost 6 bases, J lost 1 base, and 3 bases stayed unmatched. The CDR3 length is 15 residues. Germline CDR1 is MDHEN and CDR2 is SYDVKM. The CDR3 DNA reads as TGTGCCAGCAGGTTAGCGGGAGTGAACACCGGGGAGCTGTTTTTT. Translation gives CASRLAGVNTGELFF.

On this clonotype itself: A read error may explain this, as a much larger clone is one base away. The V call is TRBV20-1, the J call TRBJ2-7; D gene unclear. The germline V gene encodes CDR1 DFQATT and CDR2 SNEGSKA (reference sequence). This CDR3 is built from 12 residues. In nucleotides, the CDR3 is TGCAATGCTAGGCCGCACTCCTACGAGCAGTACTTC. Protein product: CNARPHSYEQYF.

In its sample, this clonotype was seen a few times. V is TRBV10-3 and J is TRBJ2-7, with 7 bases aligning to TRBD1. The CDR3 has 11 amino acids. The ends lost 9 bases at V and 4 bases at J; junction bases unmatched: 3. CDR1 and CDR2 from the germline V gene are ENHRY and SYGVKD. The CDR3, as DNA: TGTGCCATAGGACAGGCTTACGAGCAGTACTTC. The encoded protein is CAIGQAYEQYF.

The sample holds a few counts of this clonotype. This chain joins TRBV10-3 and TRBJ2-1; 7 bases line up with TRBD2. Trimming removed 0 bases from V and 6 bases from J; junction bases left unmatched: 5. The CDR3 is 15 amino acids. Per germline, CDR1 ENHRY and CDR2 SYGVKD. The CDR3 here is CAISESGGSFNEQFF. In DNA, the CDR3 is TGTGCCATCAGTGAGTCTGGCGGGAGCTTCAATGAGCAGTTCTTC.